A selection of T cell receptor beta chains follows, all from one sample in a study of cytomegalovirus exposure and HLA in healthy donors. Using immunoSEQ multiplex PCR, the repertoire was profiled, and TCRdb retains in-frame clones only, with some absent. The table records about 130,000 clones, around 77% of them present only once. What was sequenced was PBMCs. The receptors come from a man in his fifties or sixties in good health and CMV-seronegative. Both conserved end residues are part of each CDR3. Fields, in order: J gene, V gene, clone size, CDR3 length, D gene, CDR3 protein, CDR3 DNA. D genes are given only for firm matches. Clone sizes are given selectively: once, few, many, or a class where the clone is expanded.

j_gene: TRBJ1-1
v_gene: TRBV30
abundance: -
len: 12
d_gene: -
CDR3aa: CAWSRGFTEAFF
CDR3nt: TGTGCCTGGAGCAGGGGTTTCACTGAAGCTTTCTTT

j_gene: TRBJ2-1
v_gene: TRBV6-5
abundance: -
len: 14
d_gene: -
CDR3aa: CASSPPGPHNEQFF
CDR3nt: TGTGCCAGCAGCCCACCTGGGCCTCACAATGAGCAGTTCTTC

j_gene: TRBJ1-3
v_gene: TRBV2
abundance: -
len: 12
d_gene: -
CDR3aa: CASAADGNTIYF
CDR3nt: TGTGCCAGCGCGGCGGATGGAAACACCATATATTTT

j_gene: TRBJ1-5
v_gene: TRBV28
abundance: -
len: 15
d_gene: TRBD1
CDR3aa: CASGRGTGWNQPQHF
CDR3nt: TGTGCCAGCGGAAGGGGGACAGGGTGGAATCAGCCCCAGCATTTT

j_gene: TRBJ2-7
v_gene: TRBV4-2
abundance: -
len: 16
d_gene: TRBD2
CDR3aa: CASSPSGTSGSYEQYF
CDR3nt: TGTGCCAGCAGTCCTTCCGGGACTAGCGGATCCTACGAGCAGTACTTC

j_gene: TRBJ1-1
v_gene: TRBV27
abundance: -
len: 13
d_gene: TRBD1
CDR3aa: CASRDRPNTEAFF
CDR3nt: TGTGCCAGCCGGGACAGACCGAACACTGAAGCTTTCTTT

j_gene: TRBJ2-1
v_gene: TRBV7-2
abundance: -
len: 15
d_gene: TRBD2
CDR3aa: CASSLNGRAVNEQFF
CDR3nt: TGTGCCAGCAGCTTAAACGGGAGGGCCGTCAATGAGCAGTTCTTC

j_gene: TRBJ1-1
v_gene: TRBV13
abundance: once
len: 14
d_gene: -
CDR3aa: CASSPQTENTEAFF
CDR3nt: TGTGCCAGCAGCCCCCAGACAGAGAACACTGAAGCTTTCTTT

j_gene: TRBJ2-4
v_gene: TRBV6-5
abundance: -
len: 14
d_gene: -
CDR3aa: CASSPRDSKNIQYF
CDR3nt: TGTGCCAGCAGCCCCAGGGATTCCAAAAACATTCAGTACTTC

j_gene: TRBJ2-1
v_gene: TRBV19
abundance: -
len: 17
d_gene: TRBD2
CDR3aa: CASSRIKKGLGFDEQFF
CDR3nt: TGTGCCAGTAGTAGAATAAAAAAAGGACTAGGATTCGATGAGCAGTTCTTC

j_gene: TRBJ1-1
v_gene: TRBV28
abundance: -
len: 14
d_gene: -
CDR3aa: CASRQRQANTEAFF
CDR3nt: TGTGCCAGCAGACAGAGACAGGCGAACACTGAAGCTTTCTTT

j_gene: TRBJ1-1
v_gene: TRBV28
abundance: -
len: 14
d_gene: -
CDR3aa: CASSFIGGTTEAFF
CDR3nt: TGTGCCAGCAGTTTCATAGGGGGTACCACTGAAGCTTTCTTT

j_gene: TRBJ2-1
v_gene: TRBV10-3
abundance: -
len: 16
d_gene: TRBD2
CDR3aa: CAISVTGTSAVNEQFF
CDR3nt: TGTGCCATCAGTGTCACCGGGACTAGCGCGGTCAATGAGCAGTTCTTC

j_gene: TRBJ2-7
v_gene: TRBV6-6
abundance: -
len: 15
d_gene: TRBD2
CDR3aa: CASSHGTSGTYEQYF
CDR3nt: TGTGCCAGCAGTCATGGGACTAGCGGAACCTACGAGCAGTACTTC

j_gene: TRBJ2-5
v_gene: TRBV2
abundance: -
len: 11
d_gene: -
CDR3aa: CASGDQETQYF
CDR3nt: TGTGCCAGCGGAGACCAAGAGACCCAGTACTTC

j_gene: TRBJ2-1
v_gene: TRBV28
abundance: -
len: 14
d_gene: -
CDR3aa: CASIPGTLFNEQFF
CDR3nt: TGTGCCAGCATCCCTGGGACTCTTTTCAATGAGCAGTTCTTC

j_gene: TRBJ2-1
v_gene: TRBV5-1
abundance: once
len: 15
d_gene: -
CDR3aa: CASSSRDNWYNEQFF
CDR3nt: TGCGCCAGCAGCTCCCGGGACAATTGGTACAATGAGCAGTTCTTC

j_gene: TRBJ2-7
v_gene: TRBV27
abundance: -
len: 16
d_gene: TRBD1
CDR3aa: CASSSPLGTGIYEQYF
CDR3nt: TGTGCCAGCAGTTCTCCCCTCGGGACAGGGATCTACGAGCAGTACTTC

j_gene: TRBJ2-7
v_gene: TRBV27
abundance: -
len: 17
d_gene: -
CDR3aa: CASSLSLLRGGISEQYF
CDR3nt: TGTGCCAGCAGTTTATCACTCTTGAGGGGGGGGATCTCCGAGCAGTACTTC

j_gene: TRBJ2-3
v_gene: TRBV19
abundance: -
len: 13
d_gene: -
CDR3aa: CASSIGPGDTQYF
CDR3nt: TGTGCCAGTAGTATAGGGCCGGGGGATACGCAGTATTTT

j_gene: TRBJ2-7
v_gene: TRBV27
abundance: -
len: 16
d_gene: TRBD1
CDR3aa: CASSPNLGTGTYEQYF
CDR3nt: TGTGCCAGCAGTCCCAACCTGGGGACAGGGACTTACGAGCAGTACTTC

j_gene: TRBJ2-3
v_gene: TRBV6-1
abundance: -
len: 14
d_gene: TRBD2
CDR3aa: CASSEEAGADTQYF
CDR3nt: TGTGCCAGCAGTGAAGAGGCGGGAGCGGATACGCAGTATTTT

j_gene: TRBJ2-1
v_gene: TRBV7-3
abundance: once
len: 16
d_gene: TRBD2
CDR3aa: CASSLRTSGAYNEQFF
CDR3nt: TGTGCCAGCAGCCTCAGGACTAGCGGGGCCTACAATGAGCAGTTCTTC

j_gene: TRBJ1-1
v_gene: TRBV5-1
abundance: -
len: 16
d_gene: TRBD1
CDR3aa: CASSIGQGPGRTEAFF
CDR3nt: TGCGCCAGCAGCATCGGACAGGGCCCGGGGAGGACTGAAGCTTTCTTT

j_gene: TRBJ2-7
v_gene: TRBV28
abundance: -
len: 15
d_gene: TRBD2
CDR3aa: CASSGSGMGGYEQYF
CDR3nt: TGTGCCAGCAGTGGTAGCGGGATGGGGGGCTACGAGCAGTACTTC

j_gene: TRBJ2-7
v_gene: TRBV18
abundance: once
len: 15
d_gene: TRBD2
CDR3aa: CASSPTGGYSYEQYF
CDR3nt: TGTGCCAGCTCACCAACGGGGGGGTACTCCTACGAGCAGTACTTC

j_gene: TRBJ2-2
v_gene: TRBV5-1
abundance: -
len: 14
d_gene: TRBD2
CDR3aa: CASMRGGDTGELFF
CDR3nt: TGCGCCAGCATGCGGGGGGGCGACACCGGGGAGCTGTTTTTT

j_gene: TRBJ2-3
v_gene: TRBV18
abundance: -
len: 16
d_gene: TRBD2
CDR3aa: CASSLRTSGNGDTQYF
CDR3nt: TGTGCCAGCTCACTGAGGACTAGCGGGAATGGAGATACGCAGTATTTT

j_gene: TRBJ2-1
v_gene: TRBV5-3
abundance: -
len: 12
d_gene: -
CDR3aa: CARSAGYNEQFF
CDR3nt: TGTGCCAGAAGCGCGGGATACAATGAGCAGTTCTTC

j_gene: TRBJ2-2
v_gene: TRBV9
abundance: -
len: 15
d_gene: -
CDR3aa: CASSVVPGSAGELFF
CDR3nt: TGTGCCAGCAGCGTAGTACCGGGTAGCGCCGGGGAGCTGTTTTTT

j_gene: TRBJ2-6
v_gene: TRBV5-4
abundance: -
len: 15
d_gene: -
CDR3aa: CASSFRISGANVLTF
CDR3nt: TGTGCCAGCAGCTTCAGGATCTCTGGGGCCAACGTCCTGACTTTC

j_gene: TRBJ2-4
v_gene: TRBV13
abundance: -
len: 18
d_gene: TRBD1
CDR3aa: CASSSTSRTGDGKNIQYF
CDR3nt: TGTGCCAGCAGCTCTACATCTCGGACAGGGGATGGCAAAAACATTCAGTACTTC

j_gene: TRBJ2-7
v_gene: TRBV6-5
abundance: once
len: 15
d_gene: -
CDR3aa: CASSGPGTNSYEQYF
CDR3nt: TGTGCCAGCAGTGGTCCCGGGACAAACTCCTACGAGCAGTACTTC

j_gene: TRBJ2-7
v_gene: TRBV2
abundance: -
len: 14
d_gene: -
CDR3aa: CASTSSPTAYEQYF
CDR3nt: TGTGCCAGCACTAGCTCGCCGACCGCCTACGAGCAGTACTTC

j_gene: TRBJ2-7
v_gene: TRBV9
abundance: -
len: 15
d_gene: -
CDR3aa: CASSVGGHYSYEQYF
CDR3nt: TGTGCCAGCAGCGTAGGCGGACACTACTCCTACGAGCAGTACTTC

j_gene: TRBJ2-7
v_gene: TRBV30
abundance: -
len: 13
d_gene: TRBD1
CDR3aa: CAWRRQGGYEQYF
CDR3nt: TGTGCCTGGAGGAGACAGGGTGGGTACGAGCAGTACTTC

j_gene: TRBJ2-5
v_gene: TRBV6-5
abundance: -
len: 13
d_gene: -
CDR3aa: CASSLDYQETQYF
CDR3nt: TGTGCCAGCAGTTTGGACTACCAAGAGACCCAGTACTTC

j_gene: TRBJ2-1
v_gene: TRBV19
abundance: -
len: 18
d_gene: -
CDR3aa: CASSIGSNSLVAHNEQFF
CDR3nt: TGTGCCAGTAGTATAGGGTCAAATTCGTTGGTAGCCCACAATGAGCAGTTCTTC

j_gene: TRBJ2-1
v_gene: TRBV2
abundance: -
len: 18
d_gene: TRBD2
CDR3aa: CASLLDLAGGFTYNEQFF
CDR3nt: TGTGCCAGCCTTCTGGACCTAGCGGGAGGGTTTACCTACAATGAGCAGTTCTTC

j_gene: TRBJ1-1
v_gene: TRBV5-1
abundance: -
len: 15
d_gene: -
CDR3aa: CASSLGGLLNTEAFF
CDR3nt: TGCGCCAGCAGTCTGGGGGGACTTCTGAACACTGAAGCTTTCTTT

j_gene: TRBJ1-1
v_gene: TRBV6-5
abundance: -
len: 14
d_gene: -
CDR3aa: CASSPDRLNTEAFF
CDR3nt: TGTGCCAGCAGTCCAGACAGGTTGAACACTGAAGCTTTCTTT

j_gene: TRBJ2-7
v_gene: TRBV28
abundance: -
len: 14
d_gene: -
CDR3aa: CASSLYKTSYEQYF
CDR3nt: TGTGCCAGCAGTTTATACAAAACTAGCTACGAGCAGTACTTC

j_gene: TRBJ1-1
v_gene: TRBV10-3
abundance: once
len: 12
d_gene: TRBD1
CDR3aa: CATTGANTEAFF
CDR3nt: TGTGCCACCACAGGGGCCAACACTGAAGCTTTCTTT

j_gene: TRBJ2-3
v_gene: TRBV4-3
abundance: -
len: 17
d_gene: -
CDR3aa: CASSQDPTGTSTDTQYF
CDR3nt: TGCGCCAGCAGCCAAGACCCGACAGGAACGAGCACAGATACGCAGTATTTT

j_gene: TRBJ2-2
v_gene: TRBV27
abundance: -
len: 15
d_gene: -
CDR3aa: CATQGGPLNTGELFF
CDR3nt: TGTGCCACCCAAGGGGGACCGCTGAACACCGGGGAGCTGTTTTTT

j_gene: TRBJ2-1
v_gene: TRBV30
abundance: -
len: 17
d_gene: TRBD2
CDR3aa: CAWSSASGKVSYNEQFF
CDR3nt: TGTGCCTGGAGTAGTGCTAGCGGGAAGGTCTCCTACAATGAGCAGTTCTTC

j_gene: TRBJ2-7
v_gene: TRBV2
abundance: -
len: 16
d_gene: TRBD2
CDR3aa: CASSEARSSGPYEQYF
CDR3nt: TGTGCCAGCAGTGAAGCGCGTAGTAGCGGGCCCTACGAGCAGTACTTC

j_gene: TRBJ2-7
v_gene: TRBV28
abundance: -
len: 13
d_gene: TRBD1
CDR3aa: CASSPPGQDYSDF
CDR3nt: TGTGCCAGCAGTCCCCCCGGACAGGATTATAGCGACTTC

j_gene: TRBJ1-1
v_gene: TRBV10-3
abundance: once
len: 17
d_gene: TRBD1
CDR3aa: CAINGQGGSVGNTEAFF
CDR3nt: TGTGCCATCAACGGACAGGGAGGTAGTGTTGGAAACACTGAAGCTTTCTTT

j_gene: TRBJ2-3
v_gene: TRBV2
abundance: -
len: 14
d_gene: -
CDR3aa: CASSEDRGTDTQYF
CDR3nt: TGTGCCAGCAGTGAAGACAGGGGCACAGATACGCAGTATTTT

j_gene: TRBJ2-7
v_gene: TRBV7-2
abundance: -
len: 15
d_gene: -
CDR3aa: CASSLGLGSSYEQYF
CDR3nt: TGTGCCAGCAGCTTAGGGCTAGGGAGCTCCTACGAGCAGTACTTC

j_gene: TRBJ2-1
v_gene: TRBV7-8
abundance: -
len: 18
d_gene: -
CDR3aa: CASSLAQRRGSRRNEQFF
CDR3nt: TGTGCCAGCAGCTTAGCCCAACGACGGGGGAGTAGGCGGAATGAGCAGTTCTTC

j_gene: TRBJ2-7
v_gene: TRBV5-1
abundance: once
len: 14
d_gene: TRBD1
CDR3aa: CASSPGTGSYEQYF
CDR3nt: TGCGCCAGCAGCCCCGGGACAGGATCCTACGAGCAGTACTTC

j_gene: TRBJ2-7
v_gene: TRBV6-5
abundance: few
len: 14
d_gene: TRBD1
CDR3aa: CASRQGLEPYEQYF
CDR3nt: TGTGCCAGTAGACAGGGGTTGGAACCCTACGAGCAGTACTTC

j_gene: TRBJ1-6
v_gene: TRBV5-8
abundance: -
len: 13
d_gene: -
CDR3aa: CASSLLDKSPLHF
CDR3nt: TGTGCCAGCAGCTTGTTAGACAAATCACCCCTCCACTTT

j_gene: TRBJ1-5
v_gene: TRBV19
abundance: -
len: 15
d_gene: TRBD1
CDR3aa: CASSISTGGGQPQHF
CDR3nt: TGTGCCAGTAGTATATCCACAGGGGGCGGACAGCCCCAGCATTTT